This passage covers 10 T cell receptor beta chains from one sample sequenced in a study of technical replicates of blood from a handful of donors. Sequencing was performed with immunoSEQ multiplex PCR; in TCRdb, only in-frame clones are kept and a portion is missing. Seen here are 45,000 to 55,000 clones, 90% to 95% observed once, and the top ten hold about 0.2%. Material: T cells isolated from PBMCs. The receptors stem from a human donor in good health.

The chain combines TRBV5-1 with TRBJ1-6; 8 bases are shared with TRBD1. The CDR3 covers 15 residues. Germline V gene lookup returns CDR1 SGHRS and CDR2 YFSETQ. The V and J ends lost 5 bases and 5 bases, in that order; junction bases with no gene match: 6. The CDR3 nucleotides are TGCGCCAGCAGAGGGGCGACAGGGGATAATTCACCCCTCCACTTT. This sequence encodes CASRGATGDNSPLHF. Looking up the rest from reference TRBV5-1 and TRBJ1-6 gives the full variable domain: KAGVTQTPRYLIKTRGQQVTLSCSPISGHRSVSWYQQTPGQGLQFLFEYFSETQRNKGNFPGRFSGRQFSNSRSEMNVSTLELGDSALYLCASRGATGDNSPLHFGNGTRLTVT.

The chain joins TRBV5-4 to TRBJ1-1, with D tentatively TRBD1 (6 bases). This CDR3 has 15 residues. Trimming cost V 0 bases and J 1 base, with 10 bases left between them. Germline V gene sequence: CDR1 SGHNT, CDR2 YYREEE (reference sequence). The CDR3, as DNA: TGTGCCAGCAGCTTGGCAGGGGTCACGAACACTGAAGCTTTCTTT. This encodes CASSLAGVTNTEAFF.

The V call is TRBV5-1, the J call TRBJ1-1; tentatively, D is TRBD1 (5 bases). The germline V and J ends were trimmed by 1 base and 1 base, with 5 bases remaining between them. This CDR3 is built from 13 residues. Germline V gives CDR1 SGHRS, CDR2 YFSETQ. CDR3 loop: CASSLTGNTEAFF. The DNA of the CDR3 is TGCGCCAGCAGCTTGACAGGGAACACTGAAGCTTTCTTT. Variable domain in full (rest from reference TRBV5-1 and TRBJ1-1): KAGVTQTPRYLIKTRGQQVTLSCSPISGHRSVSWYQQTPGQGLQFLFEYFSETQRNKGNFPGRFSGRQFSNSRSEMNVSTLELGDSALYLCASSLTGNTEAFFGQGTRLTVV.

J is TRBJ1-4 and V is TRBV6-5; D possibly corresponds to TRBD1 (5 bases). The CDR3 consists of 14 residues. Trimming took off 2 bases at V and 5 bases at J, with 9 bases between the two ends. CDR1 is MNHEY and CDR2 is SVGAGI in the germline V gene. The CDR3 loop is CASSYGRQNEKLFF. The CDR3 DNA is TGTGCCAGCAGTTACGGTAGACAGAATGAAAAACTGTTTTTT.

The rearrangement uses TRBV7-9 and TRBJ1-2; D uncertain. The CDR3 is 12 residues long. V lost 7 bases to trimming and J lost 1 base, with 7 bases between them. Germline CDR1 is SEHNR and CDR2 is FQNEAQ (reference sequence). The CDR3 is CASTHINYGYTF. The DNA for the CDR3 is TGTGCCAGCACACATATTAACTATGGCTACACCTTC.

This clone was seen only once. This sequence joins TRBV9 and TRBJ2-7, with TRBD1 matching over 8 bases. With V trimmed by 4 bases and J by 2 bases, 8 bases remained unmatched. This CDR3 contains 15 residues. Germline-derived CDR1 and CDR2 are SGDLS and YYNGEE. The CDR3 nucleotides are TGTGCCAGCAGCCCCCTCGGACAGGGAACCTACGAGCAGTACTTC. It specifies CASSPLGQGTYEQYF.

The gene calls are TRBV11-3 and TRBJ1-3; D gene uncertain. CDR1 and CDR2 from the germline V gene are SGHNT and YENEEA. The CDR3 length is 14 residues. V shed 6 bases and J shed 9 bases, with 18 bases lying between them. This CDR3 reads CASRYGPAAGTIYF. The CDR3 DNA sequence: TGTGCCAGCAGATACGGGCCCGCGGCGGGCACCATATATTTT. The full variable domain, with the rest looked up from reference TRBV11-3 and TRBJ1-3, is EAGVVQSPRYKIIEKKQPVAFWCNPISGHNTLYWYLQNLGQGPELLIRYENEEAVDDSQLPKDRFSAERLKGVDSTLKIQPAELGDSAVYLCASRYGPAAGTIYFGEGSWLTVV.

The chain carries TRBV9 and TRBJ2-3, with TRBD2 matching 8 bases. Germline V gene lookup returns CDR1 SGDLS and CDR2 YYNGEE. The CDR3 is made up of 14 amino acids. Losses at the gene ends were 6 bases for V and 1 base for J; bases not matched to a gene: 4. For the CDR3, the DNA is TGTGCCAGCACCGGGGGGGCAGGCACAGATACGCAGTATTTT. Its translation is CASTGGAGTDTQYF.

This chain links TRBV7-2 with TRBJ1-5; D call uncertain. This CDR3 comprises 16 residues. V was trimmed by 1 base and J by 1 base, leaving 11 bases between them. From germline, CDR1 is SGHTA and CDR2 FQGNSA. CDR3 sequence reads: CASSLDGSGSNQPQHF. CDR3 nucleotides: TGTGCCAGCAGCTTAGATGGGTCGGGGAGCAATCAGCCCCAGCATTTT. The full variable domain, rest sourced from reference TRBV7-2 and TRBJ1-5, is GAGVSQSPSNKVTEKGKDVELRCDPISGHTALYWYRQSLGQGLEFLIYFQGNSAPDKSGLPSDRFSAERTGGSVSTLTIQRTQQEDSAVYLCASSLDGSGSNQPQHFGDGTRLSIL.

The chain recombines TRBV5-4 with TRBJ1-5, with D tentatively TRBD1 (5 bases). Germline values: CDR1 SGHNT, CDR2 YYREEE (reference sequence). V was clipped by 0 bases and J by 5 bases, with 15 bases between them. The CDR3 is 16 residues long. CDR3 region: CASSLGGPGGDQPQHF. The CDR3 bases are TGTGCCAGCAGCTTGGGAGGGCCAGGAGGGGATCAGCCCCAGCATTTT. Full variable domain (missing parts from reference TRBV5-4 and TRBJ1-5): ETGVTQSPTHLIKTRGQQVTLRCSSQSGHNTVSWYQQALGQGPQFIFQYYREEENGRGNFPPRFSGLQFPNYSSELNVNALELDDSALYLCASSLGGPGGDQPQHFGDGTRLSIL.